This T cell receptor (beta chain) came from a study of cytomegalovirus exposure and HLA in healthy donors. Overall study results and limits: Per a later analysis, approximately 16,000 TCR beta sequences showed association with HLA alleles at 0.05 false discovery rate.

A remark on this clone: Its cognate antigen is unknown.

The PCR contained 60 Vbeta and 13 Jbeta primers. Profiling relied on immunoSEQ multiplex PCR, and the TCRdb table lists in-frame clones only, not all of them. The sample table sets out fewer than 85,000 clones. From germline, CDR1 is MGHRA and CDR2 YSYEKL. The CDR3 runs to 16 residues. V lost 4 bases to trimming and J lost 2 bases; unmatched junction nucleotides: 10. The source is a man younger than 45 in good health and CMV-seronegative. Sequencing used PBMCs. The J gene is TRBJ2-7, the V gene TRBV4-1, with TRBD1 identical over 8 bases. DNA for the CDR3: TGCGCCAGCAGCCGACAACCCGGGACAGGAACCTACGAGCAGTACTTC. Encoded protein: CASSRQPGTGTYEQYF.